This T cell receptor beta chain was sequenced for a study of radiation and T cells in renal cell carcinoma. The germline gives CDR1 GTSNPN, CDR2 SVGIG (reference sequence). The CDR3 spans 13 residues. Trimming shortened V by 4 bases and J by 2 bases, and 11 bases separated the two germline ends. Clones were sequenced by immunoSEQ multiplex PCR, and TCRdb holds only the in-frame ones, with some missing. This sample has approximately 150,000 clones; 75% to 90% occur once, and the top ten carry around 21%. Time point meaning: baseline pretreatment blood. As for treatment: 15 Gy SBRT to primary tumor, nephrectomy 4 weeks later.

The sequencing here drew on blood, taken from a patient whose treatment included radiotherapy and nephrectomy. This rearrangement joins TRBV30 to TRBJ1-2; D might be TRBD1 (6 bases). The clonotype was recovered from a woman in her forties or fifties with renal cell carcinoma. CDR3 loop: CAWTPDRNYGYTF. The CDR3 DNA reads as TGTGCCTGGACCCCGGACAGAAACTATGGCTACACCTTC. Full variable domain (missing parts from reference TRBV30 and TRBJ1-2): SQTIHQWPATLVQPVGSPLSLECTVEGTSNPNLYWYRQAAGRGLQLLFYSVGIGQISSEVPQNLSASRPQDRQFILSSKKLLLSDSGFYLCAWTPDRNYGYTFGSGTRLTVV.